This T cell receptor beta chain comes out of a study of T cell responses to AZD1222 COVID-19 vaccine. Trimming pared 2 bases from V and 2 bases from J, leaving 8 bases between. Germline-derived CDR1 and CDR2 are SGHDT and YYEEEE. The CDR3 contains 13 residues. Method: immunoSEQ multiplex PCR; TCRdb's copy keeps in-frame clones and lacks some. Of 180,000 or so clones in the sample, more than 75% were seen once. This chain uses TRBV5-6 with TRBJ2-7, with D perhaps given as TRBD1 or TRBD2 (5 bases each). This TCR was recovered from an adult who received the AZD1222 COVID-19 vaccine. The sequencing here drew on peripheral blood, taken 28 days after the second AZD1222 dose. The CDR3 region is CASSLMGAYEQYF. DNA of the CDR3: TGTGCCAGCAGCTTAATGGGGGCCTACGAGCAGTACTTC.